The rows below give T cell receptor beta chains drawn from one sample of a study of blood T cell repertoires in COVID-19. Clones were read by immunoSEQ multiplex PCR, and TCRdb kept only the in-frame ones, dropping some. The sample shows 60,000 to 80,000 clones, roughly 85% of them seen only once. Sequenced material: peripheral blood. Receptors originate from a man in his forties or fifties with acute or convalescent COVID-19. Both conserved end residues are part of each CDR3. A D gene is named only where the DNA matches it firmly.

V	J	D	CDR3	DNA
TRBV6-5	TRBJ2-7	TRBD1	CASSYVTGGNEQYF	TGTGCCAGCAGTTACGTGACAGGGGGCAACGAGCAGTACTTC
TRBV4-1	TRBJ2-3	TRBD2	CASSPSSGTSVGTQYF	TGCGCCAGCAGCCCATCATCCGGGACTAGTGTGGGTACGCAGTATTTT
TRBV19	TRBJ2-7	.	CASSIIYPPYEQYF	TGTGCCAGTAGTATTATATATCCTCCCTACGAGCAGTACTTC
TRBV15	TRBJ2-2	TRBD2	CATSRTPGRGGTGELFF	TGTGCCACCAGCAGAACCCCCGGGCGGGGGGGTACCGGGGAGCTGTTTTTT
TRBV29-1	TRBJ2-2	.	CSVLADNTGELFF	TGCAGCGTTCTGGCAGATAACACCGGGGAGCTGTTTTTT
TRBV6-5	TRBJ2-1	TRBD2	CASSLTGGSSREQFF	TGTGCCAGCAGTTTAACGGGAGGGAGTTCTAGGGAGCAGTTCTTC
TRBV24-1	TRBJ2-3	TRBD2	CATSDPLAGFTDTQYF	TGTGCCACCAGTGACCCCCTAGCGGGGTTCACAGATACGCAGTATTTT
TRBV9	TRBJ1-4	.	CASSPKAGGGNEKLFF	TGTGCCAGCAGCCCTAAGGCGGGAGGGGGTAATGAAAAACTGTTTTTT
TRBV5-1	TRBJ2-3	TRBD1	CASSPDRGTDTQYF	TGCGCCAGCAGCCCTGACAGGGGCACAGATACGCAGTATTTT
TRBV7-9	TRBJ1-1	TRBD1	CASNKGADLEAFF	TGTGCCAGCAATAAGGGGGCCGACTTGGAAGCTTTCTTT
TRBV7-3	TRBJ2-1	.	CASSLTGYNEQFF	TGTGCCAGCAGCTTAACCGGCTACAATGAGCAGTTCTTC